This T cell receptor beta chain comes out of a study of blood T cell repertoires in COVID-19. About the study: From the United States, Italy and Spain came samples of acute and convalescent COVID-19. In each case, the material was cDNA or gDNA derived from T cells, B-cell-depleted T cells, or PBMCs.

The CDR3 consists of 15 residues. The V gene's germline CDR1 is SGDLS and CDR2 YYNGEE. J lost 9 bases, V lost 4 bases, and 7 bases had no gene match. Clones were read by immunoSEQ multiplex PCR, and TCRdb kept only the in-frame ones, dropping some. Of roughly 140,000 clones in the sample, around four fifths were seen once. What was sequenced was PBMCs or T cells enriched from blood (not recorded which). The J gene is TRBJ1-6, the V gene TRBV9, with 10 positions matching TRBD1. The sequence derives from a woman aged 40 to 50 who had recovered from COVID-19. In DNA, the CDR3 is TGTGCCAGCAGCCCGGGACAGGGGCTAAGTTCACCCCTCCACTTT. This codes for CASSPGQGLSSPLHF.